The rows below give T cell receptor beta chains drawn from one sample of a study of T-cell memory formation after mild COVID-19. MiXCR, applied by TCRdb to the 5' RACE reads, yields one record per CDR3 protein. The sample yields 300,000 to 350,000 distinct CDR3 sequences, around 19% seen once. The sequenced material came from PBMCs or a T cell subset sorted from them (not recorded which). Source of these receptors: a man aged 18 to 30 who had mild COVID-19 (a few samples of this study predate the infection). Cell type and time point are not known. Each CDR3 is given with its conserved first and last residue. A D gene is named only where the DNA matches it firmly. Expanded clones are given a class, and other clones once, few, many or no size at all.

d_call | j_call | v_call | clone_size | cdr3_aa | cdr3_nt
NA | TRBJ2-7 | TRBV11-1 | NA | CATQKGRLSYEQYF | TGTGCCACCCAGAAGGGACGGCTGTCCTACGAGCAGTACTTC
TRBD1 | TRBJ1-2 | TRBV11-2 | NA | CASSLFLGTGEGYTF | TGTGCCAGCAGCTTATTTCTAGGGACAGGGGAAGGCTACACCTTC
NA | TRBJ2-1 | TRBV12-3/TRBV12-4 | few | CASSPPIGEIPANEQFF | TGTGCCAGCAGCCCACCCATAGGGGAAATTCCCGCCAATGAGCAGTTCTTC
NA | TRBJ1-1 | TRBV4-1 | many | CASSQDAGNMNTEAFF | TGCGCCAGCAGCCAAGACGCAGGCAACATGAACACTGAAGCTTTCTTT
TRBD2 | TRBJ2-3 | TRBV6-5 | few | CASSYGLAGSTDTQYF | TGTGCCAGCAGTTACGGGCTAGCGGGGAGCACAGATACGCAGTATTTT
TRBD1 | TRBJ2-3 | TRBV20-1 | NA | CSAYRDRSVDTQYF | TGCAGTGCTTACCGGGACAGAAGCGTCGATACGCAGTATTTT
TRBD2 | TRBJ2-2 | TRBV5-1 | NA | CASSRRPAGGQPGELFF | TGCGCCAGCAGCCGTCGGCCAGCGGGGGGGCAACCCGGGGAGCTGTTTTTT
NA | TRBJ1-1 | TRBV7-2 | few | CASERQNMNTEAFF | TGTGCCAGTGAACGACAGAACATGAACACTGAAGCTTTCTTT
TRBD1 | TRBJ1-5 | TRBV7-2 | many | CASSWTGGRSNQPQHF | TGTGCCAGCAGCTGGACAGGGGGCAGGAGCAATCAGCCCCAGCATTTT
TRBD2 | TRBJ2-3 | TRBV5-6 | NA | CASRMGVAGSTDTQYF | TGTGCCAGCAGAATGGGGGTAGCGGGGAGCACAGATACGCAGTATTTT
NA | TRBJ2-5 | TRBV4-2 | many | CASSHRDIEETQYF | TGTGCCAGCAGCCACAGGGATATTGAAGAGACCCAGTACTTC
TRBD1 | TRBJ1-1 | TRBV9 | NA | CASSSSSTGKTEAFF | TGTGCCAGCAGCTCTTCTTCGACAGGGAAGACTGAAGCTTTCTTT
TRBD2 | TRBJ2-3 | TRBV24-1 | NA | CATSDWTSGGDTQYF | TGTGCCACCAGTGATTGGACTAGCGGGGGAGATACGCAGTATTTT
NA | TRBJ1-5 | TRBV27 | NA | CASSLLRGNQPQHF | TGTGCCAGCAGTTTACTGCGGGGCAATCAGCCCCAGCATTTT
NA | TRBJ2-3 | TRBV5-1 | few | CASSAAGATPTDTQYF | TGCGCCAGCAGCGCAGCCGGGGCAACCCCCACAGATACGCAGTATTTT
TRBD1 | TRBJ2-7 | TRBV11-2 | few | CASSLDLGTGTYEQYF | TGTGCCAGCAGCTTAGATCTGGGGACAGGGACCTACGAGCAGTACTTC
TRBD2 | TRBJ2-5 | TRBV5-1 | few | CASSLGRGRGETQYF | TGCGCCAGCAGCTTGGGCCGAGGGCGGGGGGAGACCCAGTACTTC
NA | TRBJ1-6 | TRBV6-5 | NA | CASSYQVWSTAPLHF | TGTGCCAGCAGTTATCAGGTGTGGAGCACCGCACCCCTCCACTTT
NA | TRBJ1-1 | TRBV3-1 | NA | CASSSVSEAFF | TGTGCCAGCAGCTCCGTGAGCGAGGCTTTCTTT
TRBD2 | TRBJ2-1 | TRBV27 | NA | CAIAPGGYNNEQFF | TGTGCCATCGCCCCGGGGGGATACAACAATGAGCAGTTCTTC
NA | TRBJ2-3 | TRBV24-1 | few | CATSDLAIDTQYF | TGTGCCACCAGTGATTTGGCTATAGATACGCAGTATTTT
NA | TRBJ1-1 | TRBV5-1 | NA | CASSLGTMWGTEAFF | TGCGCCAGCAGCTTGGGGACAATGTGGGGAACTGAAGCTTTCTTT
TRBD1 | TRBJ2-7 | TRBV5-6 | NA | CASRPGQGISYYEQYF | TGTGCCAGCAGGCCGGGACAGGGAATATCCTACTACGAGCAGTACTTC
NA | TRBJ1-3 | TRBV20-1 | few | CSARARGGHTIYF | TGCAGTGCGAGAGCGCGGGGCGGTCACACCATATATTTT
NA | TRBJ1-3 | TRBV25-1 | NA | CASSDGRISGNTIYF | TGTGCCAGCAGTGACGGCAGGATCTCTGGAAACACCATATATTTT
NA | TRBJ1-3 | TRBV5-1 | few | CASSLVTASGNTIYF | TGCGCCAGCAGCTTGGTTACAGCCTCTGGAAACACCATATATTTT
NA | TRBJ1-5 | TRBV6-6 | NA | CASSSEVGFGITSNQPQHF | TGTGCCAGCAGTTCGGAGGTGGGTTTTGGGATAACTAGCAATCAGCCCCAGCATTTT
TRBD2 | TRBJ2-4 | TRBV4-2 | few | CASSQDSRPGTSGLIAAKNIQYF | TGTGCCAGCAGCCAAGATAGTAGGCCAGGGACTAGCGGTTTGATAGCAGCCAAAAACATTCAGTACTTC
NA | TRBJ2-5 | TRBV4-2 | few | CASSQDFSLGQETQYF | TGTGCCAGCAGCCAAGATTTTTCTCTGGGACAAGAGACCCAGTACTTC